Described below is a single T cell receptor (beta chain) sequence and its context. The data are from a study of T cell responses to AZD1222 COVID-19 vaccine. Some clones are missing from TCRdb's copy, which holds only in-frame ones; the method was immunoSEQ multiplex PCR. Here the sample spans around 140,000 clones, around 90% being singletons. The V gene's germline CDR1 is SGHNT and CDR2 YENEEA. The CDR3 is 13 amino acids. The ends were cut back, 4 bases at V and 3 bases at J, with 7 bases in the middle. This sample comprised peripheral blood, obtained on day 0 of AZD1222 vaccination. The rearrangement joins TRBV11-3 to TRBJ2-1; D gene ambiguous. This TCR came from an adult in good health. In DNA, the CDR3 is TGTGCCAGCAGCTCCCAGGACTACAATGAGCAGTTCTTC. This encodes CASSSQDYNEQFF.